Each of the 14 T cell receptor beta chains below was sequenced from the same sample in a study of T-cell memory formation after mild COVID-19. TCRdb re-analysed the 5' RACE reads in MiXCR, keeping a single row per CDR3 protein. The repertoire holds a few hundred thousand distinct CDR3 sequences, with roughly 15% as singletons. The sample comprised PBMCs or a T cell subset sorted from them (not recorded which). These receptor sequences come from a man younger than 30 who had mild COVID-19 (a few samples of this study predate the infection). Cell type and time point are not known.

This clonotype was found a few times. The J gene is TRBJ2-6, the V gene TRBV7-8; 7 nucleotides agree with TRBD1. J was trimmed by 4 bases and V by 5 bases; bases with no gene match: 11. CDR3 length: 17 residues. Germline V CDR1 and CDR2: SGHVS, FQNEAQ. The CDR3: CASSEYRGLGGANVLTF. The CDR3 DNA reads TGTGCCAGCAGCGAATACAGGGGTTTGGGCGGGGCCAACGTCCTGACTTTC.

The chain combines TRBV7-6 with TRBJ1-5; the match to TRBD1 covers 7 bases. CDR1 and CDR2 from the germline V gene are SGHVS and FNYEAQ. The CDR3 has 16 residues. V lost 5 bases, J lost 1 base, and 8 bases stayed unmatched. Written as DNA, the CDR3 is TGTGCCAGCAGCCCCCGACAGGGAGGAAGCAATCAGCCCCAGCATTTT. It is translated as CASSPRQGGSNQPQHF.

This clonotype was found a few times. The J gene is TRBJ2-5, the V gene TRBV5-1; 7 bases align to TRBD2. This CDR3 region has 15 residues. J was trimmed by 2 bases and V by 3 bases; bases with no gene match: 7. Germline loops: CDR1 SGHRS, CDR2 YFSETQ. CDR3 nucleotides: TGCGCCAGCAGCTGGAACCCGGGACTACAAGAGACCCAGTACTTC. Protein product: CASSWNPGLQETQYF.

The table lists this clonotype with a few counts. The chain combines TRBV6-6 with TRBJ2-7; TRBD2 is a possible D gene (5 bases). The germline V and J ends were trimmed by 6 bases and 6 bases, with 18 bases remaining between them. This CDR3 has 14 amino acids. Germline V gene sequence: CDR1 MNHNY, CDR2 SVGAGI (reference sequence). CDR3 bases: TGTGCCAGCAGCCGAGTAAGTCGAGAGGGCGAGCAGTACTTC. Its translation: CASSRVSREGEQYF.

This rearrangement joins TRBV5-1 to TRBJ1-1, with 8 bases aligning to TRBD1. Germline-derived CDR1 and CDR2 are SGHRS and YFSETQ. The CDR3 totals 15 residues. V gave up 4 bases and J gave up 7 bases; unmatched junction bases: 12. The CDR3 sequence: CASSETKTGEIEAFF. The DNA for the CDR3 is TGCGCCAGCAGCGAAACAAAGACAGGGGAGATTGAAGCTTTCTTT.

This rearrangement joins TRBV29-1 to TRBJ2-3; unclear D gene. The CDR3 contains 18 residues. Per germline, CDR1 SQVTM and CDR2 ANQGSEA. V lost 6 bases and J 2 bases, leaving 27 bases between the germline ends. As DNA, the CDR3 is TGCAGCGTCCCGACATCTACAGAAGCCCAATTGGACACAGATACGCAGTATTTT. Its protein is CSVPTSTEAQLDTDTQYF.

This chain connects TRBV7-9 to TRBJ2-5; no clear D gene. The CDR3 extends over 16 amino acids. Germline lookup yields CDR1 SEHNR and CDR2 FQNEAQ (reference sequence). V lost 4 bases and J 1 base, leaving 16 bases between the germline ends. CDR3 DNA: TGTGCCAGCAGCTCACGGTTCGGCAGACTCCAAGAGACCCAGTACTTC. It codes for CASSSRFGRLQETQYF.

This clonotype was recorded a few times. The V call is TRBV20-1, the J call TRBJ2-1, with 8 bases fitting TRBD2. CDR1 and CDR2 (germline): DFQATT, SNEGSKA (reference sequence). The CDR3 extends over 16 amino acids. Unmatched junction bases numbered 8, after V lost 0 bases and J lost 4 bases. The CDR3 is CSARDRLAWEYNEQFF. The CDR3 nucleotides are TGCAGTGCTAGAGACCGACTAGCGTGGGAATACAATGAGCAGTTCTTC.

This clonotype occurred many times. This chain connects TRBV3-2 to TRBJ1-3; the listed D gene, TRBD1, was not tested against the DNA. TRBV3-2 is designated a pseudogene. The CDR3 has 16 residues. The CDR3 region has the DNA TGTGCCAGCAGCCAAGAGGGTAGGGGCGCCGAAAACACCATATATTTT. Its protein is CASSQEGRGAENTIYF.

This clonotype has more than one count but fewer than ten. The chain carries TRBV12-3 or TRBV12-4 and TRBJ2-5; 12 bases match TRBD2. The CDR3 is 18 residues long. V trimming: 1 base; J trimming: 3 bases; junction bases outside the gene matches: 9. DNA for the CDR3: TGTGCCAGCAGTTTAGGACTAGCGGGGGATCCGATAAAAGAGACCCAGTACTTC. As protein: CASSLGLAGDPIKETQYF.

This clonotype was detected only a few times. V and J are TRBV11-1 and TRBJ2-3, with 12 positions matching TRBD2. This CDR3 region has 17 residues. Germline trimming cut 5 bases from V and 6 bases from J; bases unmatched to any gene: 12. Per germline, CDR1 SGHAT and CDR2 FQDESV (reference sequence). CDR3 in DNA: TGTGCCAGCAGCCCACGGCGGGCTAGCGGGGGGGCGGATACGCAGTATTTT. Protein: CASSPRRASGGADTQYF.

V gene TRBV7-3 combines with J gene TRBJ2-1; 12 nucleotides match TRBD2. The V segment lost 4 bases and the J segment 12 bases; nucleotides outside the gene matches: 7. Germline CDR1 reads SGHTA; CDR2 reads FQGTGA. CDR3 length: 14 amino acids. The CDR3 sequence is CASSSSLAGGPQFF. CDR3 coding DNA: TGTGCCAGCAGCTCTTCGCTAGCGGGGGGGCCGCAGTTCTTC.

The chain joins TRBV15 to TRBJ1-4; tentative D call: TRBD1 (5 bases). V gave up 0 bases and J gave up 12 bases, with 17 bases separating them. This CDR3 spans 15 amino acids. The germline V gene encodes CDR1 LNHNV and CDR2 YYDKDF (reference sequence). CDR3: CATSRDLTGAVELFF. The DNA for the CDR3 is TGTGCCACCAGCAGAGATCTTACCGGGGCCGTGGAACTGTTTTTT. Supplemented by reference TRBV15 and TRBJ1-4, the full variable domain reads DAMVIQNPRYQVTQFGKPVTLSCSQTLNHNVMYWYQQKSSQAPKLLFHYYDKDFNNEADTPDNFQSRRPNTSFCFLDIRSPGLGDTAMYLCATSRDLTGAVELFFGSGTQLSVL.

There are a few counts of this clonotype. The V and J genes are TRBV12-3 or TRBV12-4 and TRBJ2-2, with D possibly being TRBD1 (5 bases). CDR3 length: 14 residues. V was trimmed by 7 bases and J by 4 bases, leaving 13 bases between them. CDR3 nucleotides: TGTGCCAGCATTAAACTCCAGGGCACCGGGGAGCTGTTTTTT. The encoded protein is CASIKLQGTGELFF.